A selection of T cell receptor beta chains follows, all from one sample in a study of blood T cell repertoires in COVID-19. Here immunoSEQ multiplex PCR was the method, and the copy in TCRdb shows in-frame clones only, minus some. The data show over 85,000 clones, approximately 85% seen once. The sequencing input was peripheral blood. The receptor set was obtained from a human donor in a cohort sampled during active COVID-19. Each CDR3 is given without its conserved first and last residue. The D gene is left open where the match is weak.

V gene: TRBV19
D gene: TRBD1
CDR3 protein: ASSADRGPVGYT

V gene: TRBV27
D gene: TRBD1
CDR3 protein: ASSFRTGHTEAF

V gene: TRBV18
D gene: -
CDR3 protein: ASSPPGGGGKVYEQF

V gene: TRBV9
D gene: -
CDR3 protein: ASSVASAPPEAF

V gene: TRBV3-1/TRBV3-2
D gene: -
CDR3 protein: ASSQMTSHSYNEQF

V gene: TRBV19
D gene: TRBD1
CDR3 protein: ASSRRGTGAAYSNQPQH

V gene: TRBV7-9
D gene: TRBD1
CDR3 protein: ASSFDIGQEGGVYGYT

V gene: TRBV6-5
D gene: -
CDR3 protein: ASSYDPDSNTEAF

V gene: TRBV19
D gene: TRBD1
CDR3 protein: ASRQGTGANVLT

V gene: TRBV9
D gene: -
CDR3 protein: ASSVTGFGNTIY

V gene: TRBV6-5
D gene: -
CDR3 protein: ASSNVQGREQY

V gene: TRBV9
D gene: TRBD2
CDR3 protein: ASSVVGGPRLAGLGELF

V gene: TRBV9
D gene: -
CDR3 protein: ASSALTTGGELF

V gene: TRBV6-6
D gene: -
CDR3 protein: ASSYMAVGVYEQY

V gene: TRBV4-2
D gene: -
CDR3 protein: ASSQGPLSMF

V gene: TRBV7-9
D gene: TRBD2
CDR3 protein: ASSETSGRAKF

V gene: TRBV5-1
D gene: -
CDR3 protein: ASSLFWPGDTGELF

V gene: TRBV27
D gene: -
CDR3 protein: ASSLAGARYEQY

V gene: TRBV6-6
D gene: -
CDR3 protein: ASSLSDRFPYNEQF

V gene: TRBV7-6
D gene: -
CDR3 protein: ASSPYGGRKETQY

V gene: TRBV28
D gene: -
CDR3 protein: ASTKRGYNQPQH

V gene: TRBV7-2
D gene: TRBD1
CDR3 protein: ASSPRQGSNSPLH

V gene: TRBV14
D gene: -
CDR3 protein: ASSQDRGRAEAF

V gene: TRBV9
D gene: -
CDR3 protein: ASNRGERSPLH

V gene: TRBV5-6
D gene: -
CDR3 protein: ASSLKGPNGYT

V gene: TRBV2
D gene: TRBD2
CDR3 protein: ASSEGGTSPQY

V gene: TRBV6-5
D gene: -
CDR3 protein: ASRPDSPPYGYT

V gene: TRBV6-1
D gene: TRBD2
CDR3 protein: ASSEDLSGISYNEQF

V gene: TRBV11-2
D gene: TRBD2
CDR3 protein: ASSLAREGNYEQY

V gene: TRBV24-1
D gene: -
CDR3 protein: ATSDLFQGPIPPLPMNTEAF

V gene: TRBV19
D gene: TRBD1
CDR3 protein: ASSLQGPTSYEQY

V gene: TRBV3-1/TRBV3-2
D gene: TRBD1
CDR3 protein: ASTPTGTDTEAF

V gene: TRBV7-9
D gene: -
CDR3 protein: ASSLGSGTEAF

V gene: TRBV13
D gene: -
CDR3 protein: ASRPRGEDTQY

V gene: TRBV7-2
D gene: -
CDR3 protein: ASSSPDRDYEQY

V gene: TRBV29-1
D gene: TRBD1
CDR3 protein: SSRDRTTEAF

V gene: TRBV28
D gene: -
CDR3 protein: ASEYPRGVQPQH

V gene: TRBV6-6
D gene: -
CDR3 protein: ASTVSRNTEAF

V gene: TRBV4-1
D gene: -
CDR3 protein: ASSRDSPTQGPNYGYT

V gene: TRBV15
D gene: TRBD2
CDR3 protein: ATSRERGGRYEQY